The 19 T cell receptor beta chains listed next were all sequenced from one sample in a study of CD8+CD57+ T cells in acquired aplastic anemia. The template used for profiling TCR beta VDJ and CDR3 was genomic DNA. TCRdb re-called the reads through MiXCR, storing one row per CDR3 protein. The sample holds some 120,000 distinct CDR3 sequences, around 50% seen once. The sequencing input was sorted CD4+, CD8+, or CD8+CD57+ T cells (not recorded which) from PBMCs. The source is a human donor in good health, serving as a control.

This clonotype has ten or more counts. The chain uses TRBV20-1 and TRBJ1-2; D perhaps matches TRBD1 (5 bases). CDR1 is DFQATT and CDR2 is SNEGSKA in the germline V gene (reference sequence). Trimming left V 5 bases short and J 4 bases short, with 14 bases between. This CDR3 is built from 13 residues. CDR3 DNA: TGCAGTGCTCAAGGGACCGCGGTCTATGGCTACACCTTC. Translating it yields CSAQGTAVYGYTF.

This clonotype is a singleton in its sample. This may be a read error, as it is one base from a much larger clone. This sequence joins TRBV6-1 and TRBJ1-2; TRBD1 matches at 10 bases. The CDR3 has 16 amino acids. Germline assignment: CDR1 MNHNS and CDR2 SASEGT. The CDR3 DNA sequence: TGTGCCAGCAGCCTACAAACCGGGACAGGGGTCTATGGCTGCACCTTC. Its protein is CASSLQTGTGVYGCTF.

The gene calls are TRBV19 and TRBJ1-4; D is unresolved. The CDR3 loop spans 13 amino acids. Germline V gene sequence: CDR1 LNHDA, CDR2 SQIVND (reference sequence). V dropped 3 bases and J dropped 7 bases, with 9 bases sitting between them. CDR3 sequence: CASSMLRVEKLFF. The CDR3 DNA reads TGTGCCAGTAGTATGTTGAGGGTTGAAAAACTGTTTTTT.

For the CDR3, the DNA is TGTGCCAGCAGCGTAGGTGATAGCACAGATACGCAGTATTTT. This gives the protein CASSVGDSTDTQYF. The J gene is TRBJ2-3, the V gene TRBV9; D call uncertain. CDR3 length: 14 amino acids. CDR1 is SGDLS, CDR2 YYNGEE, per germline. Trimming removed 0 bases at V and 0 bases at J, with 5 bases between.

This clonotype showed up many times. The chain uses TRBV20-1 and TRBJ1-4; TRBD1 agrees at 7 bases. Losses at the gene ends were 5 bases for V and 4 bases for J; bases not matched to a gene: 7. The CDR3 totals 14 residues. The V gene's germline CDR1 is DFQATT and CDR2 SNEGSKA (reference sequence). In nucleotides, the CDR3 is TGCAGTGCTGCCCGGGACAGCCGTAATGAAAAACTGTTTTTT. Translating it yields CSAARDSRNEKLFF.

Worth noting for this clonotype: Possible read error: a much larger clone is one base away. The chain carries TRBV6-5 and TRBJ1-1; D is undetermined. The germline gives CDR1 MNHEY, CDR2 SVGAGI. The CDR3 loop spans 14 amino acids. V was trimmed by 2 bases and J by 1 base, leaving 8 bases between them. The CDR3 loop reads CASSYQEENTEAFF. CDR3 in DNA: TGTGCCAGCAGTTACCAAGAGGAGAACACTGAAGCTTTCTTT.

V usage is TRBV7-3 and J usage is TRBJ2-5; 12 bases fit TRBD2. V lost 7 bases and J lost 5; bases outside the gene matches: 14. The CDR3 loop spans 17 amino acids. Germline lookup yields CDR1 SGHTA and CDR2 FQGTGA. The CDR3 sequence: CASIKRTSGAKGETQYF. CDR3 coding DNA: TGTGCCAGCATCAAGAGGACTAGCGGGGCCAAGGGGGAGACCCAGTACTTC. Filled out from reference TRBV7-3 and TRBJ2-5, the complete variable domain reads GAGVSQTPSNKVTEKGKYVELRCDPISGHTALYWYRQSLGQGPEFLIYFQGTGAADDSGLPNDRFFAVRPEGSVSTLKIQRTERGDSAVYLCASIKRTSGAKGETQYFGPGTRLLVL.

Concerning this clonotype itself: A much larger clone lies one base from this, so it may be a read error. The gene calls are TRBV5-1 and TRBJ1-1; D gene uncertain. The germline CDR1 and CDR2 sequences are SGHRS and YFSETQ. V lost 0 bases, J lost 5 bases, and 14 bases lay in between. This CDR3 has 15 amino acids. As DNA, the CDR3 is TGCGCCAGCAGCTTGGTCCGGGGAAGGTTAACTGAAGCTTTCTTT. It codes for CASSLVRGRLTEAFF.

This chain uses TRBV28 with TRBJ1-2; perhaps TRBD1 as D (6 bases). The CDR3 consists of 15 residues. Between the trimmed V and J ends, which lost 4 bases and 2 bases, there was a span of 14 bases. Germline CDR1 and CDR2: MDHEN and SYDVKM. CDR3 loop: CASSSPPDSNYGYTF. Here the CDR3 DNA reads TGTGCCAGCAGTTCCCCCCCGGACAGCAACTATGGCTACACCTTC.

This clonotype came up a few times. The V gene is TRBV2, the J gene TRBJ2-1; 8 bases are shared with TRBD2. This CDR3 is built from 15 residues. The germline CDR1 and CDR2 sequences are SNHLY and FYNNEI. The V gene end was trimmed by 6 bases and the J gene end by 6 bases; junction bases not matched to a gene: 10. This chain's CDR3 is CASREGSGRGNEQFF. CDR3 DNA: TGTGCCAGCAGGGAGGGAAGCGGGAGAGGCAATGAGCAGTTCTTC.

In regard to this clonotype: This may arise from a read error, as a much more abundant clone is one base away. The gene calls are TRBV6-1 and TRBJ2-3, with D possibly called TRBD1 or TRBD2 (6 bases each). The CDR3 consists of 14 residues. Germline V CDR1 and CDR2: MNHNS, SASEGT. CDR3 nucleotides: TGTGCCAGCTGGACCAGGGGAGGCGCAGATGCGCAGTATTTT. It codes for CASWTRGGADAQYF.

The rearrangement links TRBV7-2 to TRBJ2-7, with 13 bases matching TRBD2. The CDR3 contains 15 residues. The ends lost 3 bases at V and 4 bases at J; junction bases unmatched: 3. Germline V gene lookup returns CDR1 SGHTA and CDR2 FQGNSA. CDR3 loop: CASSLTSGGSYEQYF. The CDR3 DNA reads TGTGCCAGCAGCTTGACTAGCGGGGGGTCGTACGAGCAGTACTTC.

The chain employs TRBV15 and TRBJ1-1, with 7 bases aligning to TRBD1. Germline CDR1 is LNHNV and CDR2 is YYDKDF (reference sequence). CDR3 size: 15 residues. With 3 bases clipped from V and 2 bases from J, the junction kept 6 bases outside the gene matches. CDR3 nucleotides: TGTGCCACCAGCAGGGGACAGCGATACAACACTGAAGCTTTCTTT. Its translation is CATSRGQRYNTEAFF.

Only a few counts were recorded for this clonotype. This chain links TRBV2 with TRBJ2-1, with a weak D call TRBD1 (6 bases). Germline loops: CDR1 SNHLY, CDR2 FYNNEI. This CDR3 is built from 12 residues. Trimming removed 4 bases at V and 9 bases at J, with 10 bases between. The CDR3 DNA is TGTGCCAGCAGTGCAGGGGTAGGTGAGCAGTTCTTC. Its protein product is CASSAGVGEQFF.

This clonotype was counted many times. This sequence joins TRBV30 and TRBJ1-6, with 7 bases identical to TRBD1. Germline values: CDR1 GTSNPN, CDR2 SVGIG (reference sequence). The CDR3 extends over 15 amino acids. The V segment lost 1 base and the J segment 7 bases; nucleotides outside the gene matches: 7. The CDR3 bases are TGTGCCTGGAGTGCCCGGACAGGAGCGAATTCACCCCTCCACTTT. It translates to CAWSARTGANSPLHF.

The chain employs TRBV18 and TRBJ1-1; 9 bases align to TRBD1. Per germline, CDR1 KGHSH and CDR2 LQKENI. The CDR3 covers 14 residues. The junction had 4 bases not matched to a gene; V was cut back by 3 bases and J by 5 bases. Here the CDR3 reads CASSPRQGDTEAFF. The CDR3 nucleotides read TGTGCCAGCTCACCTCGACAGGGGGATACTGAAGCTTTCTTT. The full variable domain, completed using reference TRBV18 and TRBJ1-1, is NAGVMQNPRHLVRRRGQEARLRCSPMKGHSHVYWYRQLPEEGLKFMVYLQKENIIDESGMPKERFSAEFPKEGPSILRIQQVVRGDSAAYFCASSPRQGDTEAFFGQGTRLTVV.

This clonotype came up a few times. DNA of the CDR3: TGCGCCAGCAGTGATGGGGCTATCACTGAAGCTTTCTTT. Translated: CASSDGAITEAFF. The V and J genes are TRBV10-1 and TRBJ1-1; a possible D gene is TRBD1 (5 bases). This CDR3 spans 13 amino acids. Germline CDR1 and CDR2: WNHNN and SYGVQD (reference sequence). V was trimmed by 3 bases and J by 4 bases, leaving 9 bases between them.

This clonotype was recorded at least ten times. The chain recombines TRBV9 with TRBJ2-6; D might be TRBD1 (6 bases). This CDR3 has 15 residues. In germline, CDR1 is SGDLS, CDR2 YYNGEE. V lost 10 bases and J lost 0, with 14 bases in between. The CDR3 reads CASTGHYSGANVLTF. The CDR3 DNA follows: TGTGCCTCGACAGGTCATTACTCTGGGGCCAACGTCCTGACTTTC.

This chain connects TRBV20-1 to TRBJ2-1; no clear D. Germline V CDR1 and CDR2: DFQATT, SNEGSKA (reference sequence). This CDR3 spans 13 amino acids. Trimming cost V 0 bases and J 4 bases, with 7 bases left between them. In DNA, the CDR3 is TGCAGTGCTAGAGACAGGCAGTACAATGAGCAGTTCTTC. Translation gives CSARDRQYNEQFF.